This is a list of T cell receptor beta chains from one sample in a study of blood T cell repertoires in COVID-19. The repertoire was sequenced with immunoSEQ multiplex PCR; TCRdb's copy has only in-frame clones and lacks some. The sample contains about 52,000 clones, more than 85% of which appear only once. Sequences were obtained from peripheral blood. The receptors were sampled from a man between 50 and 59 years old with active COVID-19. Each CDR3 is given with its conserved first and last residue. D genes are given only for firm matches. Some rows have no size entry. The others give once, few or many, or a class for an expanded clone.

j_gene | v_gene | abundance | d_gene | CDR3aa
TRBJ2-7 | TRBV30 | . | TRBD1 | CALTGGRGNYEQYF
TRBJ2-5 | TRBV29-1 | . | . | CSVAAGSETQYF
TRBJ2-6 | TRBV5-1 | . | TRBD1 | CASSYRDSNSGANVLTF
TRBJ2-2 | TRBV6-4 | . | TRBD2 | CASSVSGETNTGELFF
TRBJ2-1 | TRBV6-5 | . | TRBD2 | CASSYSGGGAYNEQFF
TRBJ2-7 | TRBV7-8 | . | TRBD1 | CASSNGITDRICF
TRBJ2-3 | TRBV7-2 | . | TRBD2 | CASSGTGLVTDTQYF
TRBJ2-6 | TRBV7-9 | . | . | CASTSNWPAGSGANVLTF
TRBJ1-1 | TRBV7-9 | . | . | CASSLARSEAFF
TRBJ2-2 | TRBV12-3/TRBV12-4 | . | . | CASSLLLPGELFF
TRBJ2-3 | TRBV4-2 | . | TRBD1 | CASSQGGGYGTDTQYF
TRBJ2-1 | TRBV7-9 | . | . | CASSLSGFHEQFF
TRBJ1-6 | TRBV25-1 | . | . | CASSESQGRNSPLHF
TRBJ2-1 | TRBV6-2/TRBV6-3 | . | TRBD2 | CASSYSSLAGVYNEQFF
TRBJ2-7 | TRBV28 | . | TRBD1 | CASSPPGQGVDEQYF
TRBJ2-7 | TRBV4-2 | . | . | CASSQEYAREQYF
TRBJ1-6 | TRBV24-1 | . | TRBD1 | CATSVQGAVSPLHF
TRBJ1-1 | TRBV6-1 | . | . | CASSEAGGPEAFF
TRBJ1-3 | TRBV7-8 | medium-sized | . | CASSSGRASSGNTIYF
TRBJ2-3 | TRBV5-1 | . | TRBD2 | CASKSGRPSDTQYF